This is a list of T cell receptor beta chains from one sample in a study of blood T cell repertoires in COVID-19. Here immunoSEQ multiplex PCR was the method, and the copy in TCRdb shows in-frame clones only, minus some. The data hold about 170,000 clones, with over 80% observed a single time. What was sequenced was peripheral blood. The receptors derive from a woman between 55 and 75 years old with acute or convalescent COVID-19. CDR3s include the opening cysteine and the closing phenylalanine or tryptophan. A D gene is named only where the DNA matches it firmly. Where a row states a size, it is once, few, many or the class of an expanded clone; other rows omit it.

length: 14
D: TRBD1
J: TRBJ1-3
V: TRBV6-5
size: .
CDR3: CASRRQGAGNTIYF
DNA: TGTGCCAGCAGACGACAGGGGGCTGGAAACACCATATATTTT

length: 13
D: .
J: TRBJ2-7
V: TRBV7-8
size: .
CDR3: CASSFKPRDEQYF
DNA: TGTGCCAGCAGCTTTAAACCCCGCGACGAGCAGTACTTC

length: 14
D: TRBD1
J: TRBJ2-7
V: TRBV18
size: .
CDR3: CASSGQVISYEQYF
DNA: TGTGCCAGCTCGGGACAGGTTATCTCCTACGAGCAGTACTTC

length: 16
D: .
J: TRBJ1-4
V: TRBV9
size: .
CDR3: CASSVGLGSPGEKLFF
DNA: TGTGCCAGCAGCGTAGGTTTAGGGTCGCCGGGGGAAAAACTGTTTTTT

length: 12
D: .
J: TRBJ2-5
V: TRBV5-1
size: .
CDR3: CASAAGGETQYF
DNA: TGCGCCAGCGCCGCGGGCGGGGAGACCCAGTACTTC

length: 15
D: TRBD1
J: TRBJ2-2
V: TRBV7-2
size: few
CDR3: CASSTDRARGGELFF
DNA: TGTGCCAGCAGCACAGACAGGGCTCGGGGCGGGGAGCTGTTTTTT

length: 11
D: .
J: TRBJ2-1
V: TRBV20-1
size: .
CDR3: CSARGVGEQFF
DNA: TGCAGTGCTAGAGGGGTCGGGGAGCAGTTCTTC

length: 16
D: .
J: TRBJ2-2
V: TRBV9
size: .
CDR3: CASSVGTPVNTGELFF
DNA: TGTGCCAGCAGCGTAGGAACACCTGTGAACACCGGGGAGCTGTTTTTT

length: 13
D: .
J: TRBJ2-4
V: TRBV5-8
size: .
CDR3: CASSLDTGDIQYF
DNA: TGTGCCAGCAGCTTGGACACGGGGGACATTCAGTACTTC

length: 14
D: .
J: TRBJ2-5
V: TRBV7-2
size: .
CDR3: CASSLSKLRETQYF
DNA: TGTGCCAGCAGCTTATCTAAGCTCCGGGAGACCCAGTACTTC

length: 13
D: .
J: TRBJ1-2
V: TRBV4-2
size: few
CDR3: CASRRTGNYGYTF
DNA: TGTGCCAGCAGGCGGACGGGGAACTATGGCTACACCTTC

length: 14
D: TRBD1
J: TRBJ1-2
V: TRBV24-1
size: .
CDR3: CATSRRDRNYGYTF
DNA: TGTGCCACCAGCCGTCGGGACAGGAACTATGGCTACACCTTC

length: 14
D: .
J: TRBJ1-2
V: TRBV5-3
size: .
CDR3: CARSLGGGGYGYTF
DNA: TGTGCCAGAAGCTTGGGCGGGGGCGGCTATGGCTACACCTTC

length: 15
D: .
J: TRBJ1-4
V: TRBV11-2
size: .
CDR3: CASSFPGPNLEKLFF
DNA: TGTGCCAGCAGCTTCCCAGGGCCTAATTTGGAAAAACTGTTTTTT

length: 14
D: .
J: TRBJ2-2
V: TRBV6-2/TRBV6-3
size: .
CDR3: CASSYLKPTGELFF
DNA: TGTGCCAGCAGTTACCTGAAGCCTACCGGGGAGCTGTTTTTT

length: 14
D: TRBD1
J: TRBJ2-7
V: TRBV5-1
size: .
CDR3: CASSLGDRGYEQYF
DNA: TGCGCCAGCAGCTTGGGGGACAGGGGCTACGAGCAGTACTTC

length: 15
D: .
J: TRBJ1-2
V: TRBV28
size: .
CDR3: CASRRTIQGNYGYTF
DNA: TGTGCCAGCAGGCGTACTATTCAGGGGAACTATGGCTACACCTTC

length: 17
D: TRBD2
J: TRBJ2-7
V: TRBV7-8
size: .
CDR3: CASSLGSLAPRAYEQYF
DNA: TGTGCCAGCAGCTTAGGTTCACTAGCGCCCCGGGCCTACGAGCAGTACTTC

length: 12
D: .
J: TRBJ1-3
V: TRBV30
size: .
CDR3: CAWTPRGNTIYF
DNA: TGTGCCTGGACCCCCCGTGGAAACACCATATATTTT

length: 17
D: .
J: TRBJ1-6
V: TRBV4-1
size: .
CDR3: CASSQPAGSSYNSPLHF
DNA: TGCGCCAGCAGCCAACCTGCCGGGAGTTCCTACAATTCACCCCTCCACTTT

length: 13
D: TRBD1
J: TRBJ2-7
V: TRBV6-5
size: .
CDR3: CASRGQGTYEQYF
DNA: TGTGCCAGCAGGGGACAGGGAACTTACGAGCAGTACTTC

length: 15
D: .
J: TRBJ2-7
V: TRBV23-1
size: .
CDR3: CASSPIPISGDEQYF
DNA: TGCGCCAGCAGTCCTATCCCTATCTCGGGGGACGAGCAGTACTTC

length: 13
D: .
J: TRBJ1-2
V: TRBV28
size: .
CDR3: CASRLQGDYGYTF
DNA: TGTGCCAGCAGACTGCAGGGCGACTATGGCTACACCTTC

length: 16
D: TRBD1
J: TRBJ1-1
V: TRBV6-2/TRBV6-3
size: .
CDR3: CASSYSDRGPGTEAFF
DNA: TGTGCCAGCAGTTACTCGGACAGGGGGCCTGGCACTGAAGCTTTCTTT

length: 13
D: TRBD2
J: TRBJ2-2
V: TRBV5-4
size: .
CDR3: CASRGGLTGELFF
DNA: TGTGCCTCACGGGGGGGGCTTACCGGGGAGCTGTTTTTT

length: 11
D: .
J: TRBJ1-2
V: TRBV20-1
size: .
CDR3: CSASRQNGYTF
DNA: TGCAGTGCTAGTAGACAGAATGGCTACACCTTC

length: 15
D: TRBD1
J: TRBJ1-2
V: TRBV7-2
size: .
CDR3: CASSSLDRGVDGYTF
DNA: TGTGCCAGCAGCTCCCTGGACAGGGGGGTGGATGGCTACACCTTC

length: 13
D: TRBD2
J: TRBJ2-7
V: TRBV9
size: .
CDR3: CASSVSGSYEQYF
DNA: TGTGCCAGCAGCGTCAGCGGGAGCTACGAGCAGTACTTC

length: 14
D: TRBD1
J: TRBJ2-3
V: TRBV5-1
size: .
CDR3: CASSPDRGRDTQYF
DNA: TGCGCCAGCAGCCCGGACAGGGGGCGGGATACGCAGTATTTT

length: 18
D: TRBD1
J: TRBJ2-7
V: TRBV5-3
size: once
CDR3: CARTTRTRGQGKSYEQYF
DNA: TGTGCCAGAACCACCAGGACCCGGGGACAGGGTAAGTCCTACGAGCAGTACTTC

length: 11
D: .
J: TRBJ2-1
V: TRBV29-1
size: .
CDR3: CSVGSYGEQFF
DNA: TGCAGCGTTGGAAGCTACGGTGAGCAGTTCTTC

length: 17
D: TRBD1
J: TRBJ1-5
V: TRBV19
size: .
CDR3: CASSNRTGGAVNQPQHF
DNA: TGTGCCAGTAGTAACCGGACAGGGGGGGCGGTCAATCAGCCCCAGCATTTT

length: 12
D: TRBD2
J: TRBJ2-7
V: TRBV18
size: .
CDR3: CASSPGGNEQYF
DNA: TGTGCCAGCTCACCGGGAGGGAACGAGCAGTACTTC

length: 13
D: TRBD2
J: TRBJ2-7
V: TRBV2
size: .
CDR3: CASRLAGAGEQYF
DNA: TGTGCCAGCAGGCTAGCGGGGGCGGGGGAGCAGTACTTC

length: 17
D: TRBD2
J: TRBJ2-6
V: TRBV5-1
size: .
CDR3: CASSTSGGTSGANVLTF
DNA: TGCGCCAGCAGCACTAGCGGGGGGACCTCTGGGGCCAACGTCCTGACTTTC

length: 12
D: .
J: TRBJ2-7
V: TRBV12-3/TRBV12-4
size: .
CDR3: CASSHTGHEQYF
DNA: TGTGCCAGCAGTCACACAGGGCACGAGCAGTACTTC

length: 18
D: .
J: TRBJ2-7
V: TRBV21-1
size: .
CDR3: CASSKARPQVATSYEQYF
DNA: TGTGCCAGCAGCAAAGCTCGTCCCCAGGTAGCGACCTCCTACGAGCAGTACTTC

length: 13
D: .
J: TRBJ1-5
V: TRBV30
size: .
CDR3: CAWSGTGSQPQHF
DNA: TGTGCCTGGAGTGGTACAGGGTCCCAGCCCCAGCATTTT

length: 14
D: TRBD1
J: TRBJ2-5
V: TRBV18
size: .
CDR3: CASSPGQGVGTQYF
DNA: TGTGCCAGCTCACCGGGACAGGGAGTTGGGACCCAGTACTTC

length: 16
D: TRBD1
J: TRBJ2-2
V: TRBV7-9
size: .
CDR3: CASSSGQGANTGELFF
DNA: TGTGCCAGCAGCTCGGGACAGGGGGCGAACACCGGGGAGCTGTTTTTT

length: 16
D: .
J: TRBJ1-4
V: TRBV2
size: .
CDR3: CASSEGGGRGSEKLFF
DNA: TGTGCCAGCAGTGAAGGAGGCGGGAGGGGGAGTGAAAAACTGTTTTTT

length: 15
D: TRBD1
J: TRBJ1-2
V: TRBV4-1
size: .
CDR3: CASSQGEGTGYGYTF
DNA: TGCGCCAGCAGCCAAGGGGAAGGGACAGGCTATGGCTACACCTTC

length: 14
D: .
J: TRBJ2-5
V: TRBV3-1/TRBV3-2
size: .
CDR3: CASSQDSKRETQYF
DNA: TGTGCCAGCAGCCAAGATAGTAAGCGGGAGACCCAGTACTTC

length: 16
D: TRBD2
J: TRBJ2-3
V: TRBV7-6
size: .
CDR3: CASSLAGTTSTDTQYF
DNA: TGTGCCAGCAGCTTAGCCGGGACTACTAGCACAGATACGCAGTATTTT

length: 15
D: TRBD2
J: TRBJ2-2
V: TRBV6-2/TRBV6-3
size: .
CDR3: CASSYLAVYTGELFF
DNA: TGTGCCAGCAGTTATCTAGCGGTTTACACCGGGGAGCTGTTTTTT

length: 16
D: .
J: TRBJ2-3
V: TRBV6-6
size: .
CDR3: CASSYPAGASTDTQYF
DNA: TGTGCCAGCAGTTACCCCGCGGGGGCCTCCACAGATACGCAGTATTTT

length: 16
D: TRBD1
J: TRBJ2-1
V: TRBV4-1
size: .
CDR3: CASSPLGQRTYNEQFF
DNA: TGCGCCAGCAGCCCCTTGGGACAGCGAACCTACAATGAGCAGTTCTTC

length: 14
D: TRBD1
J: TRBJ2-5
V: TRBV9
size: .
CDR3: CASSARQGQETQYF
DNA: TGTGCCAGCAGCGCCCGACAGGGCCAGGAGACCCAGTACTTC

length: 15
D: .
J: TRBJ2-3
V: TRBV6-5
size: once
CDR3: CASSYTVRVGDTQYF
DNA: TGTGCCAGCAGTTACACAGTCAGGGTAGGGGATACGCAGTATTTT

length: 16
D: TRBD2
J: TRBJ2-3
V: TRBV7-2
size: .
CDR3: CASSQGLAGATDTQYF
DNA: TGTGCCAGCAGCCAGGGACTAGCGGGGGCCACAGATACGCAGTATTTT

length: 15
D: .
J: TRBJ1-3
V: TRBV27
size: .
CDR3: CASSSRSRTGNTIYF
DNA: TGTGCCAGCAGTTCCCGTTCCAGAACTGGAAACACCATATATTTT